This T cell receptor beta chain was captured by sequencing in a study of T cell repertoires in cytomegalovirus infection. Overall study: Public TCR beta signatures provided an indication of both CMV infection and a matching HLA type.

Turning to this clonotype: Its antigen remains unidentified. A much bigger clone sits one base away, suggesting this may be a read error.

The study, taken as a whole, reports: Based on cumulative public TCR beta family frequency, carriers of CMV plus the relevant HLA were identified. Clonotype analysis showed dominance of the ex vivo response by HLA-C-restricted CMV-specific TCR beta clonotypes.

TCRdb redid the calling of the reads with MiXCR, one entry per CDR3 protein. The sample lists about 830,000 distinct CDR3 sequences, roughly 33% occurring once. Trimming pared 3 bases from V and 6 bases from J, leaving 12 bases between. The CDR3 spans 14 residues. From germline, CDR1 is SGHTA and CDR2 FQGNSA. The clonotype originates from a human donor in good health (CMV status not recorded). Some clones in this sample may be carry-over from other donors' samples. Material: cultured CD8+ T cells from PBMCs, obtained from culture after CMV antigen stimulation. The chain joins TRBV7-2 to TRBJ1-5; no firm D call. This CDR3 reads CASSLRVQVQPQHF. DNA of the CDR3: TGTGCCAGCAGCTTGCGGGTGCAAGTTCAGCCCCAGCATTTT.